These 11 T cell receptor beta chains share one sample of origin, sequenced in a study of T cell changes during pregnancy in multiple sclerosis. Sequencing was performed with immunoSEQ multiplex PCR; in TCRdb, only in-frame clones are kept and a portion is missing. In the table there are 70,000 to 95,000 clones, about 94% of which are singletons. The specimen was peripheral blood, collected in the third trimester of pregnancy. The receptors were gathered from a female donor with multiple sclerosis, enrolled in a pregnancy study.

This clone came up a few times. The chain uses TRBV5-1 and TRBJ2-3; 8 bases are a match to TRBD1. The CDR3 is made up of 17 amino acids. V lost 0 bases and J lost 1; bases outside the gene matches: 7. Germline CDR1 SGHRS, CDR2 YFSETQ. The DNA for the CDR3 is TGCGCCAGCAGCTTGGTTCAGGGGGCTATGGGCACAGATACGCAGTATTTT. This sequence encodes CASSLVQGAMGTDTQYF.

Only one count was recorded for this clone. Here the CDR3 reads CASSLGLTNTGELFF. The CDR3 region has the DNA TGTGCCAGCAGCTTGGGACTGACGAACACCGGGGAGCTGTTTTTT. The chain joins TRBV11-3 to TRBJ2-2, with a possible D match to TRBD2 (6 bases). Germline V lookup: CDR1 SGHNT, CDR2 YENEEA. This CDR3 is 15 amino acids long. V was clipped by 3 bases and J by 0 bases, with 8 bases between them.

A few counts support this clone. The chain joins TRBV5-1 to TRBJ1-1; D might be TRBD1 (5 bases). The CDR3 is 15 residues long. V was shortened by 0 bases and J by 0 bases, with 9 bases between the two germline ends. Per germline, CDR1 SGHRS and CDR2 YFSETQ. Here the CDR3 reads CASSLAGTVNTEAFF. CDR3 DNA: TGCGCCAGCAGCTTGGCGGGGACTGTGAACACTGAAGCTTTCTTT.

The CDR3 protein is CASSEQGLGKLFF. The CDR3 DNA follows: TGCGCCAGCAGCGAACAGGGTCTTGGGAAACTGTTTTTT. The genes are TRBV5-1 and TRBJ1-4; maybe TRBD1 (6 bases). Germline assignment: CDR1 SGHRS and CDR2 YFSETQ. Trimming pared 4 bases from V and 11 bases from J, leaving 15 bases between. The length of the CDR3 is 13 residues.

V is TRBV5-4 and J is TRBJ2-7, with D perhaps TRBD2 (5 bases). CDR3 length: 14 residues. Per the germline V gene, CDR1 is SGHNT and CDR2 is YYREEE (reference sequence). V shed 5 bases and J shed 2 bases, with 14 bases lying between them. The CDR3 here is CASRSDLGTYEQYF. The CDR3 DNA reads TGTGCCAGCAGATCGGACTTGGGAACCTACGAGCAGTACTTC.

The sample holds a few counts of this clone. The rearrangement joins TRBV25-1 to TRBJ2-7, with 8 bases that match TRBD1. Per germline, CDR1 MGHDK and CDR2 SYGVNS. CDR3 size: 14 residues. Trimming removed 5 bases from V and 6 bases from J; junction bases left unmatched: 9. In nucleotides, the CDR3 is TGTGCCAGCAGTCCCGGGACAGGCCTGCTCGAGCAGTACTTC. Its protein product is CASSPGTGLLEQYF.

In this sample, this clone turned up once. V is TRBV5-6 and J is TRBJ1-5; the match to TRBD1 covers 9 bases. The CDR3 sequence is 17 residues long. Germline V gene lookup returns CDR1 SGHDT and CDR2 YYEEEE. V shed 5 bases and J 4 bases; nucleotides not matched to a gene: 13. The CDR3 is CASRRGGPQGANQPQHF. The CDR3 nucleotides read TGTGCCAGCAGGCGGGGTGGCCCACAGGGGGCAAATCAGCCCCAGCATTTT.

The chain has TRBV5-6 and TRBJ2-3, with 8 bases matching TRBD2. This CDR3 contains 15 residues. Germline CDR1 is SGHDT and CDR2 is YYEEEE. Germline trimming cut 2 bases from V and 2 bases from J; bases unmatched to any gene: 4. The DNA for the CDR3 is TGTGCCAGCAGCTTAGGGCGGGGGGACACAGATACGCAGTATTTT. As protein: CASSLGRGDTDTQYF.

V gene TRBV5-6 combines with J gene TRBJ1-2; the D gene is possibly TRBD1 (6 bases). V was shortened by 0 bases and J by 7 bases, with 10 bases between the two germline ends. CDR3 length: 13 residues. Germline assignment: CDR1 SGHDT and CDR2 YYEEEE. The DNA of the CDR3 is TGTGCCAGCAGCTTGGCCGCAGGGGTTGGCTACACCTTC. Protein product: CASSLAAGVGYTF.

The chain is built from TRBV28 and TRBJ2-2; TRBD2 matches at 7 bases. CDR3 length equals 15 residues. V lost 4 bases and J lost 1; bases outside the gene matches: 3. Germline loops: CDR1 MDHEN, CDR2 SYDVKM. DNA of the CDR3: TGTGCCAGCAGTTCAGGCGGGAGGAACACCGGGGAGCTGTTTTTT. Protein product: CASSSGGRNTGELFF.

The chain combines TRBV19 with TRBJ2-7; D might be TRBD1 (6 bases). Trimming pared 3 bases from V and 2 bases from J, leaving 11 bases between. Germline CDR1 and CDR2: LNHDA and SQIVND (reference sequence). This CDR3 spans 14 amino acids. CDR3 DNA: TGTGCCAGTAGTATGAGGACAGCCCCCTACGAGCAGTACTTC. Translated: CASSMRTAPYEQYF.